This TCR beta chain was observed in a study of T cell responses to AZD1222 COVID-19 vaccine. Study-wide results and caveats: Reportedly, close to half of spike-specific TCRs are directed against unmutated variant regions. Clonal diversity was possibly underestimated; the donors were predominantly white British and more often female.

Points on this clone: The antigen remains undetermined.

The CDR3 extends over 13 amino acids. Germline V CDR1 and CDR2: MNHEY, SVGEGT. The ends lost 4 bases at V and 6 bases at J; junction bases unmatched: 2. Generated by immunoSEQ multiplex PCR, the TCRdb table keeps only in-frame clones and is missing some. The data hold 85,000 to 90,000 clones, with over 75% observed a single time. This clonotype was obtained from an adult in good health. The chain carries TRBV6-2 or TRBV6-3 and TRBJ1-5, with TRBD1 matching 8 bases. This specimen consisted of peripheral blood, obtained on day 0 of AZD1222 vaccination. The CDR3 DNA follows: TGTGCCAGCAGTTCGGGACAGGTTCAGCCCCAGCATTTT. Translation gives CASSSGQVQPQHF.